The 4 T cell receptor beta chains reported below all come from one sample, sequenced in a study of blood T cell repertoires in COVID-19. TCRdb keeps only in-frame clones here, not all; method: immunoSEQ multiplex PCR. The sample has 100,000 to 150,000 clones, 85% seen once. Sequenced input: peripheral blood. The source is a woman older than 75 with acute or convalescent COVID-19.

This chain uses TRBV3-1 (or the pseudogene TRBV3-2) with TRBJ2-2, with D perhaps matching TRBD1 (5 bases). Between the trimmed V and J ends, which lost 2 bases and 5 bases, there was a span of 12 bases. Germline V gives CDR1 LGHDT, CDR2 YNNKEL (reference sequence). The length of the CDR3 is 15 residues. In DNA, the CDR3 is TGTGCCAGCAGCCAACAGGGAATTCGGACCGGGGAGCTGTTTTTT. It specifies CASSQQGIRTGELFF.

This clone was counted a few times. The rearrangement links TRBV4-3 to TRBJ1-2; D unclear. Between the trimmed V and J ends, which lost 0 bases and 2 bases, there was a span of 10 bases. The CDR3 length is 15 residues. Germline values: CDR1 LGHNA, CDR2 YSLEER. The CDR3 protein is CASSQEIVRNYGYTF. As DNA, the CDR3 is TGCGCCAGCAGCCAAGAGATAGTTCGGAACTATGGCTACACCTTC.

The CDR3 loop reads CASSLQGAQVGNTIYF. The CDR3 region has the DNA TGTGCCAGCAGCTTACAGGGGGCGCAGGTTGGAAACACCATATATTTT. The chain uses TRBV7-9 and TRBJ1-3; 8 bases line up with TRBD1. Germline V gene sequence: CDR1 SEHNR, CDR2 FQNEAQ (reference sequence). The V gene end was trimmed by 2 bases and the J gene end by 3 bases; junction bases not matched to a gene: 6. This CDR3 spans 16 amino acids.

The CDR3: CATSATTGNTDTQYF. CDR3 in DNA: TGTGCCACCAGTGCAACGACGGGGAACACAGATACGCAGTATTTT. V is TRBV24-1 and J is TRBJ2-3; D possibly corresponds to TRBD2 (5 bases). The CDR3 consists of 15 residues. V was clipped by 5 bases and J by 2 bases, with 13 bases between them. The germline V gene has CDR1 KGHDR and CDR2 SFDVKD.